The rows below give T cell receptor beta chains drawn from one sample of a study of shared clonotypes between healthy human individuals. Using immunoSEQ multiplex PCR, the repertoire was profiled, and TCRdb retains in-frame clones only, with some absent. The sample lists some 1 million clones; about 77% were seen once. Sequencing was performed on memory CD4+ T cells sorted from blood. These receptors all come from a man aged 18 to 29 in good health. The CDR3 runs from the conserved cysteine through the conserved F or W. The order of the fields is clone size, V gene, J gene, D gene, CDR3 DNA, CDR3 protein. D genes are given only for firm matches. For some rows the clone size is stated as once, few or many, or as a class when expanded; others skip it.

size: -; V: TRBV2; J: TRBJ2-3; D: TRBD2; DNA: TGTGCCAGCAGCAGCTCCCTAGCGGGCACAGATACGCAGTATTTT; CDR3: CASSSSLAGTDTQYF
size: once; V: TRBV7-8; J: TRBJ2-1; D: TRBD2; DNA: TGTGCCAGCACCCCAGGGGCGGGGGGATACAATGAGCAGTTCTTC; CDR3: CASTPGAGGYNEQFF
size: -; V: TRBV10-3; J: TRBJ1-2; D: -; DNA: TGTGCCGCCGGGGCAGCACCTAACTATGGCTACACCTTC; CDR3: CAAGAAPNYGYTF
size: few; V: TRBV15; J: TRBJ1-1; D: -; DNA: TGTGCCACCAGCAGAGTCGGGAACACTGAAGCTTTCTTT; CDR3: CATSRVGNTEAFF
size: -; V: TRBV6-1; J: TRBJ1-5; D: TRBD1; DNA: TGTGCCAGCGGGGAAGGACAGGTACGACAGCCCCAGCATTTT; CDR3: CASGEGQVRQPQHF
size: few; V: TRBV25-1; J: TRBJ2-7; D: TRBD1; DNA: TGTGCCAGCAGTGAACCTCAGGGGGCCCACGAGCAGTACTTC; CDR3: CASSEPQGAHEQYF
size: -; V: TRBV19; J: TRBJ2-1; D: -; DNA: TGTGCCAGTAGGTCCCACTCCGGGACCACCGAGCAGTTCTTC; CDR3: CASRSHSGTTEQFF
size: -; V: TRBV5-8; J: TRBJ1-1; D: -; DNA: TGTGCCAGCGCGAAAAGGGGCGCGGAGTTTTTGGGAGCTTTCTTT; CDR3: CASAKRGAEFLGAFF
size: -; V: TRBV2; J: TRBJ1-2; D: -; DNA: TGTGCCAGCAGTGAAGCAGGGACTGGCTACACCTTC; CDR3: CASSEAGTGYTF
size: -; V: TRBV5-1; J: TRBJ2-1; D: TRBD1; DNA: TGCGCCAGCAGTCCGGGACAGAGCTACAATGAGCAGTTCTTC; CDR3: CASSPGQSYNEQFF
size: -; V: TRBV18; J: TRBJ2-7; D: -; DNA: TGTGCCAGCTCACCGGGTCTAGCGCGCAGCTCCTACGAGCAGTACTTC; CDR3: CASSPGLARSSYEQYF
size: -; V: TRBV7-2; J: TRBJ2-7; D: -; DNA: TGTGCCAGCAGCTTAGGGGCAGTCGGTCAGTACTTC; CDR3: CASSLGAVGQYF
size: once; V: TRBV9; J: TRBJ1-1; D: -; DNA: TGTGCCAGCAGCGAAACCAGTTCCGATAACACTGAGGCTTTCTTT; CDR3: CASSETSSDNTEAFF
size: -; V: TRBV6-5; J: TRBJ1-1; D: TRBD1; DNA: TGTGCCAGCAGTTCCCGAACAGGGGGCCTCGAAGCTTTCTTT; CDR3: CASSSRTGGLEAFF
size: -; V: TRBV25-1; J: TRBJ1-2; D: -; DNA: TGTGCCAGCCAACAGGGACTCTTAGGCTACACCTTC; CDR3: CASQQGLLGYTF
size: few; V: TRBV6-6; J: TRBJ1-4; D: -; DNA: TGTGCCAGCAGTTACCAGGGGACGGAAAAACTGTTTTTT; CDR3: CASSYQGTEKLFF
size: few; V: TRBV5-4; J: TRBJ1-2; D: -; DNA: TGTGCCAGCAGCGCCAAGGGATTAGGGAACTATGGCTACACCTTC; CDR3: CASSAKGLGNYGYTF
size: -; V: TRBV19; J: TRBJ2-1; D: TRBD2; DNA: TGTGCCAGTAGGACCGGGACTAGCGGGAGGGCCGGTAGCAATGAGCAGTTCTTC; CDR3: CASRTGTSGRAGSNEQFF
size: few; V: TRBV6-1; J: TRBJ1-1; D: -; DNA: TGTGCCACCAACAGTGGGGAGGGTTGGTCCACTGAAGCTTTCTTT; CDR3: CATNSGEGWSTEAFF
size: -; V: TRBV28; J: TRBJ2-7; D: -; DNA: TGTGCCAGCAGTTTGAGTAAGGCTCTAATTCACGAGCAGTACTTC; CDR3: CASSLSKALIHEQYF
size: -; V: TRBV5-6; J: TRBJ1-2; D: -; DNA: TGTGCCAGCAGCTCCCCCAGCGGAGCTAACTATGGCTACACCTTC; CDR3: CASSSPSGANYGYTF
size: -; V: TRBV2; J: TRBJ2-7; D: -; DNA: TGTGCCAGCAGTGTTCGGAGGGAATACGAGCAGTACTTC; CDR3: CASSVRREYEQYF
size: -; V: TRBV7-8; J: TRBJ1-1; D: TRBD1; DNA: TGTGCCAGCAGCTTAGCTACAGGGGGTGTCACTGAAGCTTTCTTT; CDR3: CASSLATGGVTEAFF
size: -; V: TRBV6-1; J: TRBJ1-5; D: -; DNA: TGTGCCAGCAGTGGGGGACAAATCAATCAGCCCCAGCATTTT; CDR3: CASSGGQINQPQHF
size: -; V: TRBV19; J: TRBJ1-2; D: -; DNA: TGTGCCAGTAGGTGGGGCCAGGGGTATGGCTACACCTTC; CDR3: CASRWGQGYGYTF
size: -; V: TRBV5-1; J: TRBJ1-6; D: -; DNA: TGCGCCAGCAGCTTAGGAGACAGCACCCGGTCACCCCTCCACTTT; CDR3: CASSLGDSTRSPLHF
size: -; V: TRBV28; J: TRBJ1-1; D: -; DNA: TGTGCCAGCAGTTTCCCTTTGAGGACTGAAGCTTTCTTT; CDR3: CASSFPLRTEAFF
size: -; V: TRBV15; J: TRBJ2-7; D: TRBD1; DNA: TGTGCCACCAGCAGAGACTGGGGACAGGGTCTGGAGCAGTACTTC; CDR3: CATSRDWGQGLEQYF
size: -; V: TRBV6-1; J: TRBJ2-1; D: TRBD1; DNA: TGTGCCAGCAGTCGGACAGGGGGCTACAATGAGCAGTTCTTC; CDR3: CASSRTGGYNEQFF
size: -; V: TRBV18; J: TRBJ1-1; D: -; DNA: TGTGCCAGCTCACCTCCCGTTGGGGGGCAGGTTGAAGCTTTCTTT; CDR3: CASSPPVGGQVEAFF
size: -; V: TRBV6-6; J: TRBJ2-3; D: -; DNA: TGTGCCAGCAGTTACGCCGGGACTTTGCAGTATTTT; CDR3: CASSYAGTLQYF
size: -; V: TRBV28; J: TRBJ2-2; D: TRBD2; DNA: TGTGCCAGCAGTTTGCTGTGGGGTAGCGGGAGCTACAGCGCGAACACCGGGGAGCTGTTTTTT; CDR3: CASSLLWGSGSYSANTGELFF
size: -; V: TRBV28; J: TRBJ1-6; D: -; DNA: TGTGCCAGCAGTTCGGGGACCTATAATTCACCCCTCCACTTT; CDR3: CASSSGTYNSPLHF
size: -; V: TRBV2; J: TRBJ2-5; D: TRBD2; DNA: TGTGCCAGCAGACTAGCGGGACGGGAGACCCAGTACTTC; CDR3: CASRLAGRETQYF
size: -; V: TRBV27; J: TRBJ2-3; D: -; DNA: TGTGCCAGCTCTCGGGCAGCTAGCACAGATACGCAGTATTTT; CDR3: CASSRAASTDTQYF
size: -; V: TRBV19; J: TRBJ2-3; D: TRBD2; DNA: TGTGCCAGTAAGAGGAGCGGGAGGGCGGTAACAGATACGCAGTATTTT; CDR3: CASKRSGRAVTDTQYF
size: -; V: TRBV25-1; J: TRBJ2-7; D: TRBD1; DNA: TGTGCCAGCAGTAGGGGGCTGGCGCGGGAGCAGTACTTC; CDR3: CASSRGLAREQYF
size: -; V: TRBV7-2; J: TRBJ2-7; D: -; DNA: TGTGCCAGCAGCTTAGTTGGCAGGGAGCAGTACTTC; CDR3: CASSLVGREQYF
size: -; V: TRBV9; J: TRBJ2-4; D: TRBD2; DNA: TGTGCCAGCATCCTGAACGGGGGGAAAGCCAAAAACATTCAGTACTTC; CDR3: CASILNGGKAKNIQYF
size: -; V: TRBV5-6; J: TRBJ2-1; D: -; DNA: TGTGCCAGCAGCTTGACAAGTGCGAAAAGGGCTGAGCAGTTCTTC; CDR3: CASSLTSAKRAEQFF
size: -; V: TRBV5-1; J: TRBJ2-7; D: TRBD1; DNA: TGCGCCAGCAGCTTGCTAGCAGGGGGCTTTGGTTACGAGCAGTACTTC; CDR3: CASSLLAGGFGYEQYF
size: -; V: TRBV28; J: TRBJ1-5; D: TRBD1; DNA: TGTGCCAGCAGTCCGGGGACAGTTCCTCAAGCCCAGCATTTT; CDR3: CASSPGTVPQAQHF
size: -; V: TRBV5-5; J: TRBJ1-2; D: -; DNA: TGTGCCAGCAGCTTGGTCGCAGGATCTACTAACTATGGCTACACCTTC; CDR3: CASSLVAGSTNYGYTF
size: once; V: TRBV28; J: TRBJ2-1; D: TRBD2; DNA: TGTGCCAGCAGCCTAGCGGGGGGGTCCTACAATGAGCAGTTCTTC; CDR3: CASSLAGGSYNEQFF
size: -; V: TRBV7-9; J: TRBJ2-3; D: TRBD2; DNA: TGTGCCAGCAGCCCAGGACTAGCGGGGAAGGGCACAGATACGCAGTATTTT; CDR3: CASSPGLAGKGTDTQYF
size: -; V: TRBV2; J: TRBJ2-2; D: TRBD1; DNA: TGTGCCAGCAGCGACAGGGGGAACACCGGGGAGCTGTTTTTT; CDR3: CASSDRGNTGELFF